A single sample is the source of the 31 T cell receptor beta chains below, sequenced in a study of shared clonotypes between healthy human individuals. CD45RO negativity and positive selection for CCR7 defined naive CD8 cells, a population that excluded terminally differentiated effector memory CD45RA+ cells. TCRdb's copy holds only in-frame clones and misses some; the assay was immunoSEQ multiplex PCR. This sample has more than 2 million clones, with approximately 92% found just once. Sequenced sample: naive CD8+ T cells from PBMCs. The receptors were sampled from a man aged 18 to 29 in good health. Some clones in this sample may be carry-over from other donors' samples.

The genes are TRBV15 and TRBJ1-1; D gene ambiguous. The CDR3 contains 13 residues. Trimming left V 3 bases short and J 1 base short, with 6 bases between. The V gene's germline CDR1 is LNHNV and CDR2 YYDKDF (reference sequence). The CDR3 sequence: CATSRPENTEAFF. The CDR3 nucleotides are TGTGCCACCAGCAGGCCGGAGAACACTGAAGCTTTCTTT.

Comments on this clone: Other DNA sequences within the sample encode an identical CDR3. The chain joins TRBV28 to TRBJ2-7; 9 nucleotides align to TRBD2. This CDR3 has 12 residues. Germline CDR1 and CDR2: MDHEN and SYDVKM. J lost 4 bases, V lost 6 bases, and 1 base had no gene match. Written as DNA, the CDR3 is TGTGCCAGCAGGGCGGGAGGGTACGAGCAGTACTTC. Protein sequence: CASRAGGYEQYF.

As for this clone: Other DNA sequences in the same sample also yield this CDR3. The gene calls are TRBV18 and TRBJ2-7; D is tentatively TRBD1 or TRBD2 (5 bases each). Trimming left V 6 bases short and J 0 bases short, with 12 bases between. Germline CDR1 is KGHSH and CDR2 is LQKENI. The CDR3 length is 14 residues. CDR3 coding DNA: TGTGCCAGCTCCCCGGGAAGGGGCTCCTACGAGCAGTACTTC. Translation: CASSPGRGSYEQYF.

The chain recombines TRBV14 with TRBJ2-7; D is uncertain. The CDR3 consists of 13 residues. Germline V gene data show CDR1 as SGHDN and CDR2 as FVKESK. Trimming pared 4 bases from V and 0 bases from J, leaving 7 bases between. In DNA form, the CDR3 reads TGTGCCAGCAGCCGGCGGCCCTCCTACGAGCAGTACTTC. This gives the protein CASSRRPSYEQYF.

The chain recombines TRBV9 with TRBJ2-7; the D gene could be TRBD1 or TRBD2 (5 bases each). The CDR3 runs to 14 residues. Trimming removed 7 bases from V and 4 bases from J, with 18 bases in between. The V gene's germline CDR1 is SGDLS and CDR2 YYNGEE. The CDR3 bases are TGTGCCAGCGGACCGGGACGGGGCGAGTACGAGCAGTACTTC. Protein: CASGPGRGEYEQYF.

V is TRBV7-9 and J is TRBJ2-7, with D possibly being TRBD2 (6 bases). The CDR3 has 16 amino acids. From germline, CDR1 is SEHNR and CDR2 FQNEAQ (reference sequence). Trimming took 5 bases from V and 2 from J, leaving 19 bases between them. The CDR3, as DNA: TGTGCCAGCAGCCCGCCGGACGGAGGGCTCCCCTACGAGCAGTACTTC. This translates into CASSPPDGGLPYEQYF.

The chain couples TRBV9 to TRBJ2-3; 7 bases line up with TRBD1. Looked up from germline, CDR1 is SGDLS and CDR2 is YYNGEE. The CDR3 spans 15 residues. Trimming at V came to 0 bases and at J to 2 bases, leaving 3 bases not matched to a gene. CDR3 nucleotide sequence: TGTGCCAGCAGCGTAGGGGACAGACCCACAGATACGCAGTATTTT. This gives the protein CASSVGDRPTDTQYF. The variable domain in full, completed from reference TRBV9 and TRBJ2-3, reads DSGVTQTPKHLITATGQRVTLRCSPRSGDLSVYWYQQSLDQGLQFLIQYYNGEERAKGNILERFSAQQFPDLHSELNLSSLELGDSALYFCASSVGDRPTDTQYFGPGTRLTVL.

J is TRBJ2-7 and V is TRBV27, with a tentative D call TRBD1 (5 bases). CDR3 length: 15 residues. V was trimmed by 6 bases and J by 7 bases, leaving 22 bases between them. Germline V lookup: CDR1 MNHEY, CDR2 SMNVEV (reference sequence). The CDR3 DNA reads as TGTGCCAGCAGCCTCCGGGCCGGGCGGCGACAGGAGCAGTACTTC. The encoded protein is CASSLRAGRRQEQYF.

V is TRBV19 and J is TRBJ2-7, with a possible D match to TRBD1 (7 bases). Per germline, CDR1 LNHDA and CDR2 SQIVND (reference sequence). CDR3 size: 13 residues. V lost 6 bases and J lost 3, with 12 bases in between. CDR3: CASSLQGGYEQYF. The CDR3 bases are TGTGCCAGTAGCCTCCAGGGGGGCTACGAGCAGTACTTC.

CDR3 DNA: TGTGCCAGCAGTCCCCTAGCGGACCACCAAGAGACCCAGTACTTC. It yields the protein CASSPLADHQETQYF. V and J are TRBV27 and TRBJ2-5; 7 nucleotides align to TRBD2. Losses at the gene ends were 5 bases for V and 0 bases for J; bases not matched to a gene: 6. Germline CDR1 is MNHEY and CDR2 is SMNVEV (reference sequence). The CDR3 is made up of 15 amino acids.

V usage is TRBV28 and J usage is TRBJ2-7; a possible D gene is TRBD1 (6 bases). Between the trimmed V and J ends, which lost 6 bases and 0 bases, there was a span of 12 bases. The CDR3 has 14 residues. CDR1 is MDHEN, CDR2 SYDVKM, per germline. CDR3 sequence: CASSFGQFSYEQYF. The CDR3 nucleotides read TGTGCCAGCAGCTTTGGACAGTTCTCCTACGAGCAGTACTTC.

This rearrangement joins TRBV27 to TRBJ2-1; no reliable D call. The V and J ends lost 2 bases and 0 bases respectively, with 11 bases between them. CDR3 size: 16 residues. Germline V CDR1 and CDR2: MNHEY, SMNVEV (reference sequence). For the CDR3, the DNA is TGTGCCAGCAGTTTAGCTGCCAGTTCCTCCTACAATGAGCAGTTCTTC. This gives the protein CASSLAASSSYNEQFF.

J is TRBJ2-7 and V is TRBV15; possibly TRBD2 for D (5 bases). Between the trimmed V and J ends, which lost 4 bases and 2 bases, there was a span of 18 bases. The CDR3 spans 16 residues. Germline V lookup: CDR1 LNHNV, CDR2 YYDKDF (reference sequence). CDR3 amino acids: CATSTPEVAGPYEQYF. CDR3 nucleotides: TGTGCCACCAGCACCCCCGAGGTGGCGGGTCCCTACGAGCAGTACTTC.

This chain connects TRBV19 to TRBJ2-5, with TRBD1 as a possible D gene (6 bases). This CDR3 region has 15 residues. Germline CDR1 LNHDA, CDR2 SQIVND (reference sequence). Deletions cut 3 bases from V and 4 bases from J, with 15 bases between. The CDR3 spells CASSIGNRDGETQYF. In DNA, the CDR3 is TGTGCCAGTAGTATTGGAAACAGGGATGGAGAGACCCAGTACTTC.

The chain carries TRBV7-2 and TRBJ2-7; 8 bases map to TRBD1. This CDR3 has 16 residues. The germline gives CDR1 SGHTA, CDR2 FQGNSA. V was clipped by 0 bases and J by 5 bases; unmatched bases: 9. The DNA for the CDR3 is TGTGCCAGCAGCTTAGCGGGCCAGGGGGCTTTGAACGAGCAGTACTTC. Its protein product is CASSLAGQGALNEQYF.

The V gene is TRBV7-2, the J gene TRBJ2-5, with TRBD2 as a possible D gene (5 bases). V dropped 1 base and J dropped 0 bases, with 15 bases sitting between them. CDR1 and CDR2 (germline): SGHTA, FQGNSA. The CDR3 is 17 residues long. The CDR3, as DNA: TGTGCCAGCAGCTTAGGTGTTGGCACTAGGTACCAAGAGACCCAGTACTTC. The encoded protein is CASSLGVGTRYQETQYF.

Comments on this clone: Other DNA sequences from this sample encode an identical CDR3 as well. The V call is TRBV7-9, the J call TRBJ1-1, with D hard to call. Germline values: CDR1 SEHNR, CDR2 FQNEAQ (reference sequence). V lost 3 bases and J lost 8, with 10 bases in between. The length of the CDR3 is 12 residues. The CDR3 coding sequence is TGTGCCAGCAGCTTCGGACGGACGGAAGCTTTCTTT. It is translated as CASSFGRTEAFF.

V and J are TRBV9 and TRBJ1-4; D is possibly TRBD1 (6 bases). The CDR3 consists of 17 residues. Between the trimmed V and J ends, which lost 5 bases and 1 base, there was a span of 18 bases. Germline lookup yields CDR1 SGDLS and CDR2 YYNGEE. CDR3 bases: TGTGCCAGCAGTCAATATATGGTACAGGGAACTAATGAAAAACTGTTTTTT. It is translated as CASSQYMVQGTNEKLFF.

The chain joins TRBV19 to TRBJ2-3; D is undetermined. CDR3 size: 14 residues. Germline V gives CDR1 LNHDA, CDR2 SQIVND (reference sequence). Trimming removed 3 bases at V and 2 bases at J, with 9 bases between. The CDR3 sequence is CASSIVPTTDTQYF. CDR3 coding DNA: TGTGCCAGTAGTATCGTTCCCACCACAGATACGCAGTATTTT.

This clone was picked up one time. The chain is built from TRBV27 and TRBJ2-7; D perhaps matches TRBD1 (6 bases). Trimming took 5 bases from V and 1 from J, leaving 12 bases between them. This CDR3 spans 14 amino acids. Looked up from germline, CDR1 is MNHEY and CDR2 is SMNVEV (reference sequence). This CDR3 is CASSTSRGSYEQYF. The CDR3 DNA reads as TGTGCCAGCAGTACCTCCAGGGGATCCTACGAGCAGTACTTC.

The chain links TRBV11-3 to TRBJ2-1; no clear D gene. CDR1 is SGHNT, CDR2 YENEEA, per germline. This CDR3 region has 13 residues. The ends were cut back, 3 bases at V and 7 bases at J, with 10 bases in the middle. This CDR3 is CASSLSSTNEQFF. The CDR3 DNA reads as TGTGCCAGCAGCTTGAGTAGCACGAATGAGCAGTTCTTC.

This chain links TRBV5-6 with TRBJ2-7; no reliable D call. V was clipped by 2 bases and J by 5 bases, with 5 bases between them. The CDR3 runs 11 residues. Germline V gene data show CDR1 as SGHDT and CDR2 as YYEEEE. The CDR3, as DNA: TGTGCCAGCAGCTTCTTCGACGAGCAGTACTTC. It translates to CASSFFDEQYF.

The chain joins TRBV28 to TRBJ1-5; 7 nucleotides match TRBD1. The CDR3 spans 14 residues. Germline V gene lookup returns CDR1 MDHEN and CDR2 SYDVKM. The junction had 6 bases not matched to a gene; V was cut back by 6 bases and J by 4 bases. The CDR3 is CASSLGTVNQPQHF. CDR3 DNA sequence: TGTGCCAGCAGCCTCGGGACAGTTAATCAGCCCCAGCATTTT.

The rearrangement joins TRBV28 to TRBJ1-1; the D is unclear. V was shortened by 0 bases and J by 0 bases, with 8 bases between the two germline ends. CDR3 length equals 15 residues. CDR1 and CDR2 (germline): MDHEN, SYDVKM. The CDR3 here is CASSLWESMNTEAFF. As DNA, the CDR3 is TGTGCCAGCAGTTTATGGGAGAGCATGAACACTGAAGCTTTCTTT.

This chain joins TRBV27 and TRBJ1-1; D perhaps matches TRBD1 (6 bases). The germline CDR1 and CDR2 sequences are MNHEY and SMNVEV (reference sequence). This CDR3 spans 16 amino acids. V was clipped by 3 bases and J by 8 bases, with 22 bases between them. CDR3 bases: TGTGCCAGCAGTTTCTCCTCAGGGGAATTTCCGAGCGAAGCTTTCTTT. It yields the protein CASSFSSGEFPSEAFF.

The chain employs TRBV10-3 and TRBJ2-3; D possibly corresponds to TRBD1 (7 bases). The CDR3 length is 14 residues. Germline V lookup: CDR1 ENHRY, CDR2 SYGVKD. With 0 bases removed from V and 5 bases from J, the gap between germline ends came to 9 bases. CDR3: CAISESQGGDTQYF. DNA of the CDR3: TGTGCCATCAGTGAGTCCCAGGGGGGAGATACGCAGTATTTT.

The chain is built from TRBV4-3 and TRBJ2-5, with D possibly being TRBD2 (5 bases). The CDR3 has 15 residues. V was pared by 0 bases and J by 1 base, with 9 bases between. Germline V gene data show CDR1 as LGHNA and CDR2 as YSLEER. CDR3 nucleotides: TGCGCCAGCAGCCAAGATTTGGACTTCCAAGAGACCCAGTACTTC. Translating gives CASSQDLDFQETQYF.

This sequence joins TRBV6-6 and TRBJ2-3; 8 positions match TRBD2. CDR1 is MNHNY and CDR2 is SVGAGI in the germline V gene (reference sequence). V trimming: 2 bases; J trimming: 6 bases; junction bases outside the gene matches: 10. The CDR3 contains 16 residues. DNA of the CDR3: TGTGCCAGCAGTTACCCGGGACTAGGAGGTCCGGATACGCAGTATTTT. This translates into CASSYPGLGGPDTQYF.

The chain joins TRBV28 to TRBJ2-3; tentative D call: TRBD2 (5 bases). Deletions cut 7 bases from V and 2 bases from J, with 19 bases between. The length of the CDR3 is 16 residues. The germline V gene encodes CDR1 MDHEN and CDR2 SYDVKM. The CDR3 DNA sequence: TGTGCCAGCACCTCAGTGAGGGAAGCCGACACAGATACGCAGTATTTT. It translates to CASTSVREADTDTQYF.

V is TRBV9 and J is TRBJ2-7; a weak D match, TRBD2 (6 bases). Germline CDR1 reads SGDLS; CDR2 reads YYNGEE. The germline V and J ends were trimmed by 4 bases and 3 bases, with 14 bases remaining between them. This CDR3 is built from 14 residues. The CDR3 reads CASSPRGRSYEQYF. Here the CDR3 DNA reads TGTGCCAGCAGCCCCCGGGGGAGGAGCTACGAGCAGTACTTC.

The chain carries TRBV19 and TRBJ2-5; 13 bases fit TRBD2. Germline V CDR1 and CDR2: LNHDA, SQIVND (reference sequence). V lost 8 bases and J lost 2; bases outside the gene matches: 2. The CDR3 sequence is 14 residues long. The chain's CDR3 is CASGLAGVQETQYF. CDR3 coding DNA: TGTGCCAGTGGACTAGCGGGAGTGCAAGAGACCCAGTACTTC.